This record looks at one T cell receptor beta chain sequence and its context. TCRdb's copy holds only in-frame clones and misses some; the assay was immunoSEQ multiplex PCR. Here the sample spans 150,000 to 200,000 clones, about 94% being singletons. This sample is part of a study of control samples from healthy donors and cancer patients. Looked up from germline, CDR1 is SGHTA and CDR2 is FQGNSA. V shed 7 bases and J shed 7 bases, with 20 bases lying between them. This CDR3 contains 15 residues. The sequenced sample was blood. The rearrangement uses TRBV7-2 and TRBJ1-3; D might be TRBD1 (5 bases). The TCR was taken from a woman in her forties in good health. The chain's CDR3 is CASTEQVSVGNTIYF. The CDR3 DNA reads as TGTGCCAGCACCGAACAGGTGTCTGTAGGGAACACCATATATTTT.